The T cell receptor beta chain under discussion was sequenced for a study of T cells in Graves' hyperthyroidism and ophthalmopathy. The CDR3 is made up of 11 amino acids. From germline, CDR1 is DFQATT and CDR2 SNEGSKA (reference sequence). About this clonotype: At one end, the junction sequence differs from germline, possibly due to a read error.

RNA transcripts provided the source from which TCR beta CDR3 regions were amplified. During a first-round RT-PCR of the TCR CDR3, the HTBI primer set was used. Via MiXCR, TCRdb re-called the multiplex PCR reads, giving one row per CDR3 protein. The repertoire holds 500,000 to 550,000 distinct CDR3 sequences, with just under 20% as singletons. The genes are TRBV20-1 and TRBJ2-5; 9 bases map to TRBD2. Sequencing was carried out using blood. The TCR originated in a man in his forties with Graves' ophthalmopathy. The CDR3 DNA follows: TGCAGTGCTAGGGGTAGCGGGAGCCTCCACTTC. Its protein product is CSARGSGSLHF.